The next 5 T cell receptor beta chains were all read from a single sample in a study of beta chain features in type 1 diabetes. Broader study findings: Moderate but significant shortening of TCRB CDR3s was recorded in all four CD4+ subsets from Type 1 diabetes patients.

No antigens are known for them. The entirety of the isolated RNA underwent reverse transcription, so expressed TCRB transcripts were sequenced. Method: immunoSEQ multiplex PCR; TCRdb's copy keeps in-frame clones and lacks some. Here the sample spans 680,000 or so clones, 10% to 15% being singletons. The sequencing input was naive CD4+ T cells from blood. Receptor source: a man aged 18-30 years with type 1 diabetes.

The CDR3 nucleotides are TGCGCCAGCGCCCCGGGGGTAACCATCCCTAATGAAAAACTGTTTTTT. Translated: CASAPGVTIPNEKLFF. The rearrangement links TRBV4-1 to TRBJ1-4; possible D gene TRBD1, 5 bases. The length of the CDR3 is 16 residues. The germline V gene has CDR1 MGHRA and CDR2 YSYEKL. Between the trimmed V and J ends, which lost 8 bases and 3 bases, there was a span of 19 bases.

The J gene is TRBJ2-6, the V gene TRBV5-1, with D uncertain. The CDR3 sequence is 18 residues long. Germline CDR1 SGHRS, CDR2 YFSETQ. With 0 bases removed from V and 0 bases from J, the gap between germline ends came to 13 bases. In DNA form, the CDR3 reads TGCGCCAGCAGCTTGGAGGCAGGATACTCCTCTGGGGCCAACGTCCTGACTTTC. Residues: CASSLEAGYSSGANVLTF.

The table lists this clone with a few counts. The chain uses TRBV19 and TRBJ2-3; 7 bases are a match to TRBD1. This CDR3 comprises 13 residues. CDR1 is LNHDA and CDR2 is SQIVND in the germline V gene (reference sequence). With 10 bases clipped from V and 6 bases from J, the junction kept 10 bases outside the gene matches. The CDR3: CATTRGQGDTQYF. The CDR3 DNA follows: TGTGCCACCACGAGGGGGCAGGGGGATACGCAGTATTTT.

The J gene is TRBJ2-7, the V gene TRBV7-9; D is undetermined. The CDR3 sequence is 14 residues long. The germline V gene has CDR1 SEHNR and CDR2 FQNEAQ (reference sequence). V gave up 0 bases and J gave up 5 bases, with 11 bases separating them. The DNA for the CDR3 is TGTGCCAGCAGCTTAGCCGGGTCCGGTAACGAGCAGTACTTC. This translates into CASSLAGSGNEQYF.

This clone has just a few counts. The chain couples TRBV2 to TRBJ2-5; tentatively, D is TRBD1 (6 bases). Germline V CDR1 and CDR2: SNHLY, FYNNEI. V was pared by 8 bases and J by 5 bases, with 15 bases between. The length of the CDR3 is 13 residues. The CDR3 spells CASFRDTGETQYF. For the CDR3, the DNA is TGTGCCAGCTTCCGGGACACCGGGGAGACCCAGTACTTC.